The 8 T cell receptor beta chains listed next were all sequenced from one sample in a study of T cell clonality in common variable immunodeficiency. Study-wide points: Fewer deletions and N-nucleotide insertions were reportedly seen in common variable immunodeficiency TCR beta sequences.

TCRdb's table, derived via immunoSEQ multiplex PCR, lists solely in-frame clones and lacks some. The sample offers 25,000 to 30,000 clones and no singletons, the top ten holding roughly 3.2%. Their antigens are not known. The sample taken for sequencing was peripheral blood mononuclear cells. The source is a human donor with common variable immunodeficiency.

The sample holds many counts of this clone. The CDR3 end is not reached by the read, which stops 3 residues before it; the germline J gene fills it in. The J gene is TRBJ2-7, the V gene TRBV10-3, with 11 bases matching TRBD2. J was trimmed by 6 bases and V by 2 bases; bases with no gene match: 9. Germline V gene lookup returns CDR1 ENHRY and CDR2 SYGVKD. This CDR3 comprises 16 residues. CDR3 DNA (partial): TGTGCCATCAGTGAGATACTAGCGGGAGCTTCGGGCGAG. Residues: CAISEILAGASGE. The whole CDR3 protein is CAISEILAGASGEQYF.

The sample holds a few counts of this clone. The read ends 3 residues early relative to the CDR3; the germline J gene fills the gap. The chain carries TRBV19 and TRBJ2-1; 7 bases line up with TRBD2. Per germline, CDR1 LNHDA and CDR2 SQIVND (reference sequence). Losses at the gene ends were 8 bases for V and 5 bases for J; bases not matched to a gene: 12. The CDR3 has 15 amino acids. CDR3 in amino acids: CASRVAIAGDNEQFF. CDR3 DNA (partial): TGTGCCAGTCGAGTTGCCATAGCGGGCGACAATGAG.

This clone was recorded a few times. The read halts 3 residues ahead of the CDR3 end, with the missing end drawn from the germline J gene. The V call is TRBV20-1, the J call TRBJ2-7; 9 bases align to TRBD1. Germline V CDR1 and CDR2: DFQATT, SNEGSKA (reference sequence). V gave up 5 bases and J gave up 6 bases; unmatched junction bases: 8. This CDR3 contains 13 residues. The CDR3 DNA, read in part, is TGCAGTGCTTCCGGGACAGGGTCTGGCGAG. Translation: CSASGTGSGE. The entire CDR3 sequence reads CSASGTGSGEQYF.

This clone was observed many times. The read gets to within 3 residues of the CDR3 end, and the germline J gene fills in the rest. The chain joins TRBV18 to TRBJ2-7; 11 nucleotides align to TRBD2. The CDR3 runs to 16 residues. Per germline, CDR1 KGHSH and CDR2 LQKENI. The J segment lost 1 base and the V segment lost 2 bases, leaving 4 bases of the junction unmatched. CDR3 protein: CASSPFLAGGSYEQYF. CDR3 DNA, as far as it was read: TGTGCCAGCTCACCATTTTTAGCGGGGGGGTCCTACGAG.

This clone showed up many times. CDR3 protein: CASRRSGQGAGETQYF. The sequenced CDR3 bases are TGCGCCAGCAGACGATCCGGACAGGGGGCTGGCGAGACC. The chain combines TRBV5-1 with TRBJ2-5; 11 bases are a match to TRBD1. Read data end 3 residues before the CDR3 end; the end is taken from the germline J gene. V trimming: 5 bases; J trimming: 5 bases; junction bases outside the gene matches: 11. Per the germline V gene, CDR1 is SGHRS and CDR2 is YFSETQ. This CDR3 is 16 amino acids long.

A few counts support this clone. The read ends 3 residues early relative to the CDR3; the germline J gene fills the gap. V is TRBV30 and J is TRBJ1-2; the match to TRBD1 covers 7 bases. V gave up 3 bases and J gave up 1 base; unmatched junction bases: 17. Germline values: CDR1 GTSNPN, CDR2 SVGIG (reference sequence). The CDR3 runs to 18 residues. The sequenced CDR3 bases are TGTGCCTGGAGAATAACCGGGACAGAGCACTGTTTTAACTATGGC. It specifies CAWRITGTEHCFNYG. The CDR3 in its entirety is CAWRITGTEHCFNYGYTF.

This clone was seen repeatedly, ten times or more. The missing CDR3 end, 3 residues past where the read stops, is filled in from the germline J gene. V usage is TRBV29-1 and J usage is TRBJ2-1; tentative D call: TRBD2 (6 bases). From germline, CDR1 is SQVTM and CDR2 ANQGSEA. The CDR3 has 17 residues. Between the trimmed V and J ends, which lost 0 bases and 8 bases, there was a span of 23 bases. The CDR3 DNA, read in part, is TGCAGCGTTGAAGATCTTGGACTAAACGGCCGTGGAGATGAG. It codes for CSVEDLGLNGRGDE. The entire CDR3 protein is CSVEDLGLNGRGDEQFF.

This clone was counted between two and nine times. The read terminates 3 residues ahead of where the CDR3 ends, so the germline J gene completes it. This chain links TRBV6-1 with TRBJ2-2; 9 bases agree with TRBD2. This CDR3 is 14 amino acids long. Germline CDR1 reads MNHNS; CDR2 reads SASEGT. With V trimmed by 4 bases and J by 5 bases, 2 bases remained unmatched. Partial CDR3 DNA: TGTGCCAGCAGTGTGACTAGCGGAACCGGGGAG. This encodes CASSVTSGTGE. The full CDR3 sequence reads CASSVTSGTGELFF.